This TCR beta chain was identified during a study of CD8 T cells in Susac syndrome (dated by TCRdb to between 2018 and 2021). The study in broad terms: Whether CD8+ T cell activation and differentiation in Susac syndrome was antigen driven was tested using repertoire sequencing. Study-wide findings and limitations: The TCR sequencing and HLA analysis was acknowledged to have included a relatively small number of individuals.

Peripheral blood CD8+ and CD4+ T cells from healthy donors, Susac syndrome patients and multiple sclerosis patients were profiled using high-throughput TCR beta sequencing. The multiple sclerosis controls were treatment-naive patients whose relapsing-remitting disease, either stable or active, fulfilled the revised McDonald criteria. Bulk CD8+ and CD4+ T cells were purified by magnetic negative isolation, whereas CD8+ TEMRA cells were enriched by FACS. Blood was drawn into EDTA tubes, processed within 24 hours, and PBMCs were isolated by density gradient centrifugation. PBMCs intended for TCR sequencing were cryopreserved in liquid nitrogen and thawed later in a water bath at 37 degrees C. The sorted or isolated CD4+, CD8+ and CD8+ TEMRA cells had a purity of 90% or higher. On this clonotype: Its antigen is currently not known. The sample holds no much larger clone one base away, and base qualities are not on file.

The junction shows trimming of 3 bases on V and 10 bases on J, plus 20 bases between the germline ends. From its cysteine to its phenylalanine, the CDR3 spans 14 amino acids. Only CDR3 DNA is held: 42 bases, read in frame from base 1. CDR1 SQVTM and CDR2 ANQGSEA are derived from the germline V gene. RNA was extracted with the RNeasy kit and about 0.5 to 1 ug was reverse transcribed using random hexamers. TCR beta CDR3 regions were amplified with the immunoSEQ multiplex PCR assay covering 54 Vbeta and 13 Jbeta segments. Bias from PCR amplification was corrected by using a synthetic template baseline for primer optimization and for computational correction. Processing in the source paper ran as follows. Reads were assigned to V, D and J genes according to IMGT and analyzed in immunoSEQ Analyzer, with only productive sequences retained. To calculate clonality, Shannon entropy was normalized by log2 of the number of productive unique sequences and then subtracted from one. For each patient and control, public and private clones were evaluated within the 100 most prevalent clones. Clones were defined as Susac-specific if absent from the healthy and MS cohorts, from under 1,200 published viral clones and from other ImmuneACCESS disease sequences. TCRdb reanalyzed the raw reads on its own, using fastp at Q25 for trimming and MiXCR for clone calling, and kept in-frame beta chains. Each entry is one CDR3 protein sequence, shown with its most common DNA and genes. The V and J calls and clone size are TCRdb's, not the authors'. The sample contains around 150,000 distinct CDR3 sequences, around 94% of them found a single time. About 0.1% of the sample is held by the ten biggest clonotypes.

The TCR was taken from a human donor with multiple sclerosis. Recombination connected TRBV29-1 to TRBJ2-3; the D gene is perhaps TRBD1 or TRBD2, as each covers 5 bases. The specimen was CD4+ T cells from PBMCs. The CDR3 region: CSVDTGVREGSQYF. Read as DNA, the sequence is TGCAGCGTTGACACAGGAGTGCGAGAGGGCTCGCAGTATTTT.